These 2 T cell receptor beta chains were sequenced from one sample in a study of blood T cell repertoires in COVID-19. Repertoires were generated with immunoSEQ multiplex PCR, while TCRdb's copy carries only in-frame clones and drops some. The table lists roughly 46,000 clones, approximately 88% of them singletons. Sequenced input: peripheral blood. The receptors shown here come from a human donor with active COVID-19. The donor label of this sample is uncertain.

The V gene is TRBV24-1, the J gene TRBJ2-7; 9 positions agree with TRBD1. The CDR3 totals 13 residues. The V gene end was trimmed by 9 bases and the J gene end by 5 bases; junction bases not matched to a gene: 7. CDR1 KGHDR and CDR2 SFDVKD come from the germline V gene. DNA of the CDR3: TGTGCCACCGGGAGACAGGGGGTTGACGAGCAGTACTTC. It translates to CATGRQGVDEQYF.

This sequence joins TRBV5-4 and TRBJ1-2; TRBD1 is a possible D gene (6 bases). This CDR3 is built from 13 residues. V lost 0 bases, J lost 6 bases, and 9 bases lay in between. The germline V gene encodes CDR1 SGHNT and CDR2 YYREEE (reference sequence). The CDR3 nucleotides are TGTGCCAGCAGCTTGGGCAGGGGAGATGGCTACACCTTC. It is translated as CASSLGRGDGYTF.